One and the same sample provided the 27 T cell receptor beta chains below, sequenced in a study of blood T cell repertoires in COVID-19. Generated by immunoSEQ multiplex PCR, the TCRdb table keeps only in-frame clones and is missing some. The data contain 100,000 to 150,000 clones, approximately 68% of them singletons. Sample: peripheral blood. All receptors come from a woman aged 70-85 years with acute or convalescent COVID-19.

This clone was detected only a few times. The rearrangement joins TRBV27 to TRBJ2-7; TRBD1 matches 9 bases. The CDR3 sequence is 17 residues long. CDR1 MNHEY and CDR2 SMNVEV come from the germline V gene (reference sequence). Losses at the gene ends were 3 bases for V and 3 bases for J; bases not matched to a gene: 12. As DNA, the CDR3 is TGTGCCAGCAGTTTTAGTGTAGAGGGGACAGGGCTCTACGAGCAGTACTTC. Residues: CASSFSVEGTGLYEQYF.

This clone was picked up one time. The chain uses TRBV28 and TRBJ2-1, with TRBD2 matching over 12 bases. Germline CDR1 MDHEN, CDR2 SYDVKM. Germline trimming cut 6 bases from V and 4 bases from J; bases unmatched to any gene: 19. CDR3 length: 20 residues. The CDR3 sequence is CASSSWGRLAGGIRYNEQFF. CDR3 coding DNA: TGTGCCAGCAGCTCCTGGGGGCGCCTAGCGGGAGGGATAAGGTACAATGAGCAGTTCTTC.

The chain uses TRBV7-9 and TRBJ2-7; D is perhaps TRBD2 (5 bases). Looked up from germline, CDR1 is SEHNR and CDR2 is FQNEAQ (reference sequence). The CDR3 sequence is 13 residues long. Trimming removed 5 bases from V and 0 bases from J, with 8 bases in between. The CDR3 is CASSTRPSYEQYF. DNA of the CDR3: TGTGCCAGCAGCACTAGACCCTCCTACGAGCAGTACTTC. Combining the CDR3 with reference TRBV7-9 and TRBJ2-7 gives the whole variable domain DTGVSQNPRHKITKRGQNVTFRCDPISEHNRLYWYRQTLGQGPEFLTYFQNEAQLEKSRLLSDRFSAERPKGSFSTLEIQRTEQGDSAMYLCASSTRPSYEQYFGPGTRLTVT.

The rearrangement joins TRBV5-4 to TRBJ2-5; a weak D match, TRBD2 (5 bases). Trimming removed 4 bases at V and 1 base at J, with 8 bases between. CDR3 length equals 13 residues. Per the germline V gene, CDR1 is SGHNT and CDR2 is YYREEE (reference sequence). The CDR3 is CASSPDFQETQYF. Written as DNA, the CDR3 is TGTGCCAGCAGCCCGGACTTCCAAGAGACCCAGTACTTC. The entire variable domain, with the rest obtained from reference TRBV5-4 and TRBJ2-5, is as follows: ETGVTQSPTHLIKTRGQQVTLRCSSQSGHNTVSWYQQALGQGPQFIFQYYREEENGRGNFPPRFSGLQFPNYSSELNVNALELDDSALYLCASSPDFQETQYFGPGTRLLVL.

This clone is medium-sized in the sample. The chain uses TRBV2 and TRBJ1-2, with 11 bases that match TRBD1. The CDR3 runs to 14 residues. The ends lost 7 bases at V and 6 bases at J; junction bases unmatched: 7. Germline loops: CDR1 SNHLY, CDR2 FYNNEI. In nucleotides, the CDR3 is TGTGCCAGCACCCAGGACAGGGGGCAGGATGGCTACACCTTC. Protein product: CASTQDRGQDGYTF.

The chain combines TRBV5-1 with TRBJ2-3; possible D gene TRBD2, 6 bases. This CDR3 has 14 amino acids. V lost 5 bases and J lost 0, with 10 bases in between. Looked up from germline, CDR1 is SGHRS and CDR2 is YFSETQ. The CDR3 coding sequence is TGCGCCAGCAGAAGCGGGCCCAGCACAGATACGCAGTATTTT. Translating it yields CASRSGPSTDTQYF. The whole variable domain, remainder taken from reference TRBV5-1 and TRBJ2-3, is KAGVTQTPRYLIKTRGQQVTLSCSPISGHRSVSWYQQTPGQGLQFLFEYFSETQRNKGNFPGRFSGRQFSNSRSEMNVSTLELGDSALYLCASRSGPSTDTQYFGPGTRLTVL.

The rearrangement joins TRBV5-1 to TRBJ2-6; no definite D call. The V gene's germline CDR1 is SGHRS and CDR2 YFSETQ. This CDR3 contains 17 residues. V was trimmed by 0 bases and J by 1 base, leaving 11 bases between them. The CDR3 region has the DNA TGCGCCAGCAGCTTGGGACCGGGTGGATCTGGGGCCAACGTCCTGACTTTC. This gives the protein CASSLGPGGSGANVLTF.

The chain combines TRBV28 with TRBJ2-2; D may be TRBD1 (6 bases). Germline V CDR1 and CDR2: MDHEN, SYDVKM. This CDR3 has 18 amino acids. Trimming stripped 6 bases from V and 0 bases from J, with 20 bases between. The CDR3 here is CASSSFDTGYTNTGELFF. The CDR3 region has the DNA TGTGCCAGCAGCTCGTTCGACACAGGGTATACGAACACCGGGGAGCTGTTTTTT.

This clone was detected a few times. The chain employs TRBV7-7 and TRBJ2-2; TRBD2 matches 9 bases. Germline V CDR1 and CDR2: SSHAT, FNYEAQ (reference sequence). The CDR3 sequence is 19 residues long. The J segment lost 2 bases and the V segment lost 5 bases, leaving 15 bases of the junction unmatched. CDR3 loop: CASSPRRVAGATNTGELFF. As DNA, the CDR3 is TGTGCCAGCAGCCCTCGGAGGGTAGCGGGGGCCACTAACACCGGGGAGCTGTTTTTT.

This clone was observed a single time. The chain combines TRBV7-2 with TRBJ2-5; 7 nucleotides align to TRBD2. V shed 5 bases, J shed 3 bases, and the junction held 6 bases outside the gene matches. Germline-derived CDR1 and CDR2 are SGHTA and FQGNSA. The CDR3 spans 14 residues. CDR3 sequence (DNA): TGTGCCAGCAGCCCATGGGGGGGGGAAGAGACCCAGTACTTC. Its translation is CASSPWGGEETQYF.

The chain combines TRBV7-6 with TRBJ2-7; 9 positions agree with TRBD1. The germline V gene has CDR1 SGHVS and CDR2 FNYEAQ. The CDR3 contains 15 residues. The V and J ends lost 0 bases and 4 bases, in that order; junction bases with no gene match: 4. The CDR3 DNA is TGTGCCAGCAGCTTAGCCGGGACAGGGATGTACGAGCAGTACTTC. It translates to CASSLAGTGMYEQYF.

This chain connects TRBV19 to TRBJ1-5; D is unclear. V was shortened by 3 bases and J by 5 bases, with 11 bases between the two germline ends. The CDR3 consists of 14 residues. The germline gives CDR1 LNHDA, CDR2 SQIVND (reference sequence). CDR3 in DNA: TGTGCCAGTAGTATTGAGGCAGTTCATCAGCCCCAGCATTTT. Its protein is CASSIEAVHQPQHF. Full variable domain (rest looked up from reference TRBV19 and TRBJ1-5): DGGITQSPKYLFRKEGQNVTLSCEQNLNHDAMYWYRQDPGQGLRLIYYSQIVNDFQKGDIAEGYSVSREKKESFPLTVTSAQKNPTAFYLCASSIEAVHQPQHFGDGTRLSIL.

DNA of the CDR3: TGTGCCAGCAGCGCCACGACAGGGGCCTGGGCATCTTACGAGCAGTACTTC. It encodes CASSATTGAWASYEQYF. The rearrangement links TRBV5-5 to TRBJ2-7; 8 nucleotides agree with TRBD1. Trimming at V came to 4 bases and at J to 4 bases, leaving 16 bases not matched to a gene. Germline V gene data show CDR1 as SGHKS and CDR2 as YYEKEE (reference sequence). CDR3 length equals 17 residues.

This chain uses TRBV5-6 with TRBJ1-2; D unclear. Germline loops: CDR1 SGHDT, CDR2 YYEEEE. Trimming took off 2 bases at V and 9 bases at J, with 14 bases between the two ends. The CDR3 extends over 13 amino acids. The CDR3 here is CASSFSGPSSYTF. As DNA, the CDR3 is TGTGCCAGCAGCTTCTCAGGTCCGAGTAGCTACACCTTC.

Only one count was recorded for this clone. This sequence joins TRBV27 and TRBJ2-1; possible D gene TRBD1, 6 bases. Per the germline V gene, CDR1 is MNHEY and CDR2 is SMNVEV (reference sequence). CDR3 length: 14 amino acids. The V end lost 7 bases, the J end lost 5 bases, and 15 bases lay between the germline ends. CDR3 sequence (DNA): TGTGCCAGCACCGATTCGGACAGAAACAATGAGCAGTTCTTC. Translating it yields CASTDSDRNNEQFF.

The rearrangement links TRBV7-2 to TRBJ1-6, with 10 bases matching TRBD1. V was clipped by 1 base and J by 0 bases; unmatched bases: 6. Per germline, CDR1 SGHTA and CDR2 FQGNSA. The CDR3 length is 19 residues. The CDR3 sequence is CASSLGLGQGSSYNSPLHF. The CDR3 nucleotides are TGTGCCAGCAGCTTAGGGTTGGGACAGGGGAGCTCCTATAATTCACCCCTCCACTTT.

The rearrangement joins TRBV18 to TRBJ2-3; 7 bases are a match to TRBD1. V was pared by 2 bases and J by 5 bases, with 4 bases of the junction left unmatched. In germline, CDR1 is KGHSH, CDR2 LQKENI. The CDR3 runs to 14 residues. This CDR3 is CASSPEGGVDTQYF. The CDR3, as DNA: TGTGCCAGCTCACCAGAAGGGGGCGTAGATACGCAGTATTTT.

This clone showed up just once. The chain couples TRBV6-2 or TRBV6-3 to TRBJ1-1; 8 bases fit TRBD1. The germline V gene has CDR1 MNHEY and CDR2 SVGEGT. J gave up 5 bases and V 6 bases, and 8 bases lay outside the gene matches. The CDR3 is made up of 14 amino acids. The CDR3 DNA is TGTGCCAGCAGCAACCTCCGGACAGGGACTGAAGCTTTCTTT. Translated: CASSNLRTGTEAFF.

The table lists this clone with a count of one. The genes are TRBV5-1 and TRBJ1-1; a possible D gene is TRBD1 (5 bases). V shed 0 bases and J shed 0 bases, with 9 bases lying between them. The CDR3 has 15 amino acids. Looked up from germline, CDR1 is SGHRS and CDR2 is YFSETQ. The CDR3 bases are TGCGCCAGCAGCTTGGCCGACAGTTTGAACACTGAAGCTTTCTTT. Translated: CASSLADSLNTEAFF.

The chain recombines TRBV28 with TRBJ2-7; 9 nucleotides match TRBD2. Germline CDR1 is MDHEN and CDR2 is SYDVKM. V shed 6 bases, J shed 4 bases, and the junction held 13 bases outside the gene matches. The CDR3 is 16 amino acids. The CDR3 loop is CASSPLTSGVRYEQYF. The CDR3 DNA reads TGTGCCAGCAGCCCCCTGACTAGCGGAGTCCGGTACGAGCAGTACTTC.

The chain recombines TRBV5-1 with TRBJ2-2; D is possibly TRBD1 (6 bases). The CDR3 is 16 amino acids. Trimming pared 4 bases from V and 2 bases from J, leaving 15 bases between. Looked up from germline, CDR1 is SGHRS and CDR2 is YFSETQ. CDR3 in DNA: TGCGCCAGCAGCGAAGACAGGCGGACTAACACCGGGGAGCTGTTTTTT. Protein: CASSEDRRTNTGELFF.

The rearrangement links TRBV5-8 to TRBJ2-3; a possible D gene is TRBD1 (5 bases). Trimming left V 3 bases short and J 6 bases short, with 29 bases between. Germline values: CDR1 SGHTS, CDR2 YDEGEE. The CDR3 is made up of 19 amino acids. The CDR3 nucleotides are TGTGCCAGCAGCTCCAAATCGATGAGAGGACATGATTGTTGCGATACGCAGTATTTT. This encodes CASSSKSMRGHDCCDTQYF.

This rearrangement joins TRBV7-2 to TRBJ2-7; 10 bases agree with TRBD1. The ends lost 5 bases at V and 4 bases at J; junction bases unmatched: 8. This CDR3 is built from 15 residues. Germline V lookup: CDR1 SGHTA, CDR2 FQGNSA. The CDR3 nucleotides read TGTGCCAGCAGCCCCGGGACAGGGGTTCGATACGAGCAGTACTTC. It is translated as CASSPGTGVRYEQYF.

This clone was seen only once. The chain recombines TRBV15 with TRBJ2-2, with 11 bases that match TRBD2. Germline V CDR1 and CDR2: LNHNV, YYDKDF (reference sequence). The CDR3 length is 17 residues. J was trimmed by 9 bases and V by 3 bases; bases with no gene match: 12. The CDR3 sequence is CATSSSRLAGTRRELFF. CDR3 bases: TGTGCCACCAGCAGTTCCCGACTAGCGGGAACTAGGCGGGAGCTGTTTTTT.

The chain carries TRBV5-8 and TRBJ2-7, with TRBD1 as a possible D gene (6 bases). Germline V gives CDR1 SGHTS, CDR2 YDEGEE. CDR3 size: 14 residues. Trimming took 1 base from V and 0 from J, leaving 8 bases between them. The CDR3 DNA reads TGTGCCAGCAGCTTGAGACAGGACTCCTACGAGCAGTACTTC. It yields the protein CASSLRQDSYEQYF.

The chain carries TRBV28 and TRBJ1-1; D is undetermined. The V end lost 7 bases, the J end lost 0 bases, and 6 bases lay between the germline ends. CDR3 length: 12 residues. Looked up from germline, CDR1 is MDHEN and CDR2 is SYDVKM. CDR3 in amino acids: CASKEMNTEAFF. The DNA for the CDR3 is TGTGCCAGCAAGGAGATGAACACTGAAGCTTTCTTT.

This clone was seen a few times. The chain uses TRBV3-1 (or the pseudogene TRBV3-2) and TRBJ2-3, with D possibly matching TRBD1 (5 bases). The germline V gene encodes CDR1 LGHDT and CDR2 YNNKEL (reference sequence). The CDR3 extends over 14 amino acids. V dropped 4 bases and J dropped 2 bases, with 10 bases sitting between them. In nucleotides, the CDR3 is TGTGCCAGCAGCCCCCCAGGGAACACAGATACGCAGTATTTT. Translating it yields CASSPPGNTDTQYF.